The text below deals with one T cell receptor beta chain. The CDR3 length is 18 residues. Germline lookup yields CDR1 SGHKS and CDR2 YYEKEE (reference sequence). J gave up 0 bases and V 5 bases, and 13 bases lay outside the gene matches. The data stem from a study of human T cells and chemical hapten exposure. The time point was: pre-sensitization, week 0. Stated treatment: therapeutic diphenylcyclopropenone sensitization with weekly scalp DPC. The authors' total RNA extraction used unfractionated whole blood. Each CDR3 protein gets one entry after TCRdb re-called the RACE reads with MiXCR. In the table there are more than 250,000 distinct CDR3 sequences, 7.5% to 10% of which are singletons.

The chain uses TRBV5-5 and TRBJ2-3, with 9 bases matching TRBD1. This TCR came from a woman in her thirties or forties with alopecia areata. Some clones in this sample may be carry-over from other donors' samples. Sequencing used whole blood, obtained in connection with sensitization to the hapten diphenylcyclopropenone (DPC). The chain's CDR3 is CASSVAKEGTGSTDTQYF. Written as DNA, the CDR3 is TGTGCCAGCAGTGTAGCCAAGGAAGGGACAGGGAGCACAGATACGCAGTATTTT.